A selection of T cell receptor beta chains follows, all from one sample in a study of shared clonotypes between healthy human individuals. Here immunoSEQ multiplex PCR was the method, and the copy in TCRdb shows in-frame clones only, minus some. The sample includes 2 million or so clones, 85% to 95% of them seen just once. Sequenced sample: naive CD4+ T cells sorted from blood. These receptors were collected from a man between 18 and 29 years old in good health. The CDR3 runs from the conserved cysteine through the conserved F or W. D genes are given only for firm matches. Where a row states a size, it is once, few, many or the class of an expanded clone; other rows omit it.

CDR3,DNA,D,size,V,J
CASSSLVLYEQYF,TGTGCCAGCAGCTCCCTCGTCCTCTACGAGCAGTACTTC,.,.,TRBV11-2,TRBJ2-7
CASRPTGYSNQPQHF,TGTGCCAGCAGGCCCACAGGGTACAGCAATCAGCCCCAGCATTTT,.,few,TRBV6-5,TRBJ1-5
CASSFSGAEKLFF,TGTGCCAGCAGCTTCTCCGGGGCTGAAAAACTGTTTTTT,.,.,TRBV7-8,TRBJ1-4
CASSLELAGVSYEQYF,TGTGCCAGCAGCTTAGAACTAGCGGGAGTCTCCTACGAGCAGTACTTC,TRBD2,.,TRBV7-2,TRBJ2-7
CASSPDRVGTEAFF,TGTGCCAGCAGCCCCGACAGGGTTGGGACTGAAGCTTTCTTT,TRBD1,.,TRBV5-4,TRBJ1-1
CASSPGQGIEQFF,TGTGCCAGCAGCCCGGGACAGGGGATTGAGCAGTTCTTC,TRBD1,.,TRBV11-2,TRBJ2-1
CAWSSTGRELFF,TGTGCCTGGAGTTCGACAGGCCGCGAACTGTTTTTT,.,many,TRBV30,TRBJ1-4
CASSVSSGTGTTEAFF,TGTGCCAGCAGCGTAAGTTCTGGGACGGGTACTACTGAAGCTTTCTTT,.,.,TRBV9,TRBJ1-1
CAWSVGSGGAYEQYF,TGTGCCTGGAGTGTAGGTTCGGGGGGTGCCTACGAGCAGTACTTC,TRBD2,.,TRBV30,TRBJ2-7
CASSRSEISPLHF,TGTGCCAGCAGTAGGTCAGAAATTTCACCCCTCCACTTT,.,.,TRBV6-1,TRBJ1-6
CATSRTGPEAFF,TGTGCCACCAGCAGGACAGGCCCTGAAGCTTTCTTT,.,.,TRBV15,TRBJ1-1
CASSPGTGHTYEQYF,TGTGCCAGTAGTCCCGGGACAGGGCATACCTACGAGCAGTACTTC,TRBD1,.,TRBV19,TRBJ2-7
CASSLNLNTEAFF,TGTGCCAGCAGCCTAAACTTGAACACTGAAGCTTTCTTT,.,.,TRBV11-1,TRBJ1-1
CASSHGTESSPLHF,TGTGCCAGCTCACACGGGACAGAAAGTTCACCCCTCCACTTT,TRBD1,.,TRBV18,TRBJ1-6
CASSRAQGENYEQYF,TGTGCTAGCAGCAGAGCCCAAGGGGAGAACTACGAGCAGTACTTC,.,.,TRBV7-7,TRBJ2-7
CASSLDLAGAHEQYF,TGTGCCAGCAGCTTAGATCTAGCGGGAGCCCACGAGCAGTACTTC,TRBD2,.,TRBV11-2,TRBJ2-7
CASSFGPSGQPQHF,TGCGCCAGCAGCTTTGGACCCTCCGGTCAGCCCCAGCATTTT,.,.,TRBV5-1,TRBJ1-5
CSARDVSAFF,TGCAGTGCTAGAGACGTCTCGGCTTTCTTT,.,.,TRBV20-1,TRBJ1-1
CASSSPRDGNTEAFF,TGTGCCAGCAGCTCACCTCGGGACGGGAACACTGAAGCTTTCTTT,.,.,TRBV5-4,TRBJ1-1
CASSFSGAPPLHF,TGTGCCAGCAGCTTCTCGGGGGCACCACCCCTCCACTTT,.,.,TRBV5-6,TRBJ1-6
CAWSVPGLLSNQPQHF,TGTGCCTGGAGTGTGCCCGGGCTCTTAAGCAATCAGCCCCAGCATTTT,.,.,TRBV30,TRBJ1-5
CASSLERGGLLYEQYF,TGTGCCAGCAGCCTCGAGCGGGGGGGCCTTTTATACGAGCAGTACTTC,TRBD2,few,TRBV11-2,TRBJ2-7
CASSLGQLLSYEQYF,TGCGCCAGCAGCCTGGGACAACTCCTCTCCTACGAGCAGTACTTC,.,.,TRBV5-1,TRBJ2-7
CSVEDSNLDTEAFF,TGCAGCGTTGAAGATTCAAACCTAGACACTGAAGCTTTCTTT,.,.,TRBV29-1,TRBJ1-1
CASSYGERSYEQYF,TGTGCCAGCAGTTACGGAGAGCGCTCCTACGAGCAGTACTTC,.,.,TRBV6-6,TRBJ2-7
CASSPFSVDSYEQYF,TGTGCCAGCAGCCCTTTTTCTGTGGACTCCTACGAGCAGTACTTC,.,.,TRBV5-6,TRBJ2-7
CASSEGRYEQYF,TGTGCCAGCAGTGAAGGCCGATACGAGCAGTACTTC,.,.,TRBV6-1,TRBJ2-7
CASRRGVWNTEAFF,TGTGCCAGTCGACGGGGGGTATGGAACACTGAAGCTTTCTTT,.,.,TRBV6-5,TRBJ1-1
CASRTTDLAKNIQYF,TGTGCCAGTAGGACCACGGATCTAGCCAAAAACATTCAGTACTTC,.,.,TRBV19,TRBJ2-4
CASSFTQGNSPLHF,TGTGCCAGCAGCTTTACCCAAGGGAATTCACCCCTCCACTTT,.,.,TRBV5-8,TRBJ1-6
CASNKRQVKRIYEQYF,TGTGCCAGCAACAAACGTCAGGTAAAGAGGATCTACGAGCAGTACTTC,.,.,TRBV5-6,TRBJ2-7
CATSWGQGNTEAFF,TGTGCCACCAGTTGGGGGCAGGGGAACACTGAAGCTTTCTTT,.,once,TRBV15,TRBJ1-1